The 25 T cell receptor beta chains given below trace back to one sample, sequenced in a study of cytomegalovirus exposure and HLA in healthy donors. Primers: 60 Vbeta forward and 13 Jbeta reverse. The assay was immunoSEQ multiplex PCR, and TCRdb's table has in-frame clones only and misses some. The data show about 110,000 clones, 65% to 80% seen once. The specimen sequenced was PBMCs. The source is a man aged 25 to 45 in good health and CMV-seropositive.

This clone has just a few counts. The chain has TRBV19 and TRBJ2-5; TRBD1 might be the D (6 bases). CDR1 is LNHDA, CDR2 SQIVND, per germline (reference sequence). V was trimmed by 1 base and J by 10 bases, leaving 19 bases between them. The CDR3 totals 15 residues. The CDR3 coding sequence is TGTGCCAGTAGTATAGGCCAGGGACATCGAGGGATCCAGTACTTC. It specifies CASSIGQGHRGIQYF. Full variable domain (rest looked up from reference TRBV19 and TRBJ2-5): DGGITQSPKYLFRKEGQNVTLSCEQNLNHDAMYWYRQDPGQGLRLIYYSQIVNDFQKGDIAEGYSVSREKKESFPLTVTSAQKNPTAFYLCASSIGQGHRGIQYFGPGTRLLVL.

The chain links TRBV6-4 to TRBJ2-1, with TRBD2 matching over 13 bases. This CDR3 is built from 14 residues. With 8 bases clipped from V and 3 bases from J, the junction kept 1 base outside the gene matches. CDR1 and CDR2 (germline): MRHNA, SNTAGT. The CDR3: CASGTSGDYNEQFF. Written as DNA, the CDR3 is TGTGCCAGCGGGACTAGCGGGGACTACAATGAGCAGTTCTTC.

This clone came up a few times. The chain uses TRBV5-4 and TRBJ2-2, with D hard to call. The CDR3 spans 14 residues. With 0 bases removed from V and 6 bases from J, the gap between germline ends came to 9 bases. The germline V gene has CDR1 SGHNT and CDR2 YYREEE (reference sequence). The CDR3 sequence is CASSLDVSSGELFF. The CDR3, as DNA: TGTGCCAGCAGCTTGGATGTATCTTCCGGGGAGCTGTTTTTT.

The chain carries TRBV4-2 and TRBJ1-2; tentatively, D is TRBD1 (5 bases). The CDR3 sequence is 15 residues long. From germline, CDR1 is LGHNA and CDR2 YNFKEQ. The V end was cut by 0 bases, the J end by 8 bases, with 16 bases between. CDR3 sequence (DNA): TGTGCCAGCAGCCAAGAGCAAGGACGCGGGGGGGGCTACACCTTC. Its protein is CASSQEQGRGGGYTF.

In its sample, this clone was seen once. The CDR3 spells CASSLAGDGSPLHF. As DNA, the CDR3 is TGTGCCAGCAGCCTGGCAGGGGACGGTTCACCCCTCCACTTT. The chain employs TRBV7-9 and TRBJ1-6, with D perhaps matching TRBD1 (6 bases). The CDR3 spans 14 residues. Germline assignment: CDR1 SEHNR and CDR2 FQNEAQ (reference sequence). Trimming removed 5 bases at V and 9 bases at J, with 14 bases between. The whole variable domain, filled in from reference TRBV7-9 and TRBJ1-6, reads DTGVSQNPRHKITKRGQNVTFRCDPISEHNRLYWYRQTLGQGPEFLTYFQNEAQLEKSRLLSDRFSAERPKGSFSTLEIQRTEQGDSAMYLCASSLAGDGSPLHFGNGTRLTVT.

The chain is built from TRBV28 and TRBJ2-3; 8 bases map to TRBD2. The CDR3 is 17 amino acids. Germline CDR1 is MDHEN and CDR2 is SYDVKM. Trimming took 5 bases from V and 5 from J; bases not matched to a gene: 15. CDR3 residues: CASSTIKRGGSGDTQYF. The CDR3, as DNA: TGTGCCAGCAGTACGATAAAACGGGGGGGCTCTGGAGATACGCAGTATTTT.

The rearrangement joins TRBV7-8 to TRBJ2-7; 13 bases are a match to TRBD2. There are 16 residues in the CDR3. Germline CDR1 SGHVS, CDR2 FQNEAQ. V gave up 0 bases and J gave up 6 bases; unmatched junction bases: 5. For the CDR3, the DNA is TGTGCCAGCAGCTTAGCGGGGACTAGCGGGGTAAGCGAGCAGTACTTC. This codes for CASSLAGTSGVSEQYF.

This clone was seen a handful of times. The chain is built from TRBV2 and TRBJ1-2, with TRBD1 matching 7 bases. CDR1 and CDR2 (germline): SNHLY, FYNNEI. This CDR3 is built from 17 residues. With 2 bases clipped from V and 7 bases from J, the junction kept 16 bases outside the gene matches. The CDR3 sequence: CASSEPRGYPNEIGYTF. The DNA for the CDR3 is TGTGCCAGCAGTGAACCCAGGGGGTACCCGAACGAGATTGGCTACACCTTC.

This clone has only a few counts. This chain links TRBV7-2 with TRBJ2-2; tentative D call: TRBD1 (6 bases). With 8 bases removed from V and 4 bases from J, the gap between germline ends came to 20 bases. CDR3 length: 16 residues. Per germline, CDR1 SGHTA and CDR2 FQGNSA. The CDR3 reads CASSRSSGASTGELFF. DNA for the CDR3: TGTGCCAGCTCCCGATCGTCAGGGGCCAGCACCGGGGAGCTGTTTTTT.

The V and J genes are TRBV5-5 and TRBJ1-1, with TRBD1 matching 8 bases. In germline, CDR1 is SGHKS, CDR2 YYEKEE (reference sequence). V lost 1 base to trimming and J lost 2 bases; unmatched junction nucleotides: 10. The CDR3 extends over 17 amino acids. The CDR3 here is CASSLSPGGHTNTEAFF. The CDR3 region has the DNA TGTGCCAGCAGCTTGTCCCCAGGGGGCCACACTAACACTGAAGCTTTCTTT.

The table lists this clone with a few counts. The V call is TRBV5-1, the J call TRBJ2-7; the D gene is possibly TRBD2 (6 bases). Germline V gives CDR1 SGHRS, CDR2 YFSETQ. The CDR3 loop spans 15 amino acids. Trimming shortened V by 4 bases and J by 0 bases, and 14 bases separated the two germline ends. The CDR3 protein is CASSVTGLRSYEQYF. CDR3 sequence (DNA): TGCGCCAGCAGCGTTACGGGACTCCGCTCCTACGAGCAGTACTTC. Based on the CDR3 plus reference TRBV5-1 and TRBJ2-7, the full variable domain is KAGVTQTPRYLIKTRGQQVTLSCSPISGHRSVSWYQQTPGQGLQFLFEYFSETQRNKGNFPGRFSGRQFSNSRSEMNVSTLELGDSALYLCASSVTGLRSYEQYFGPGTRLTVT.

The gene calls are TRBV29-1 and TRBJ2-1; the match to TRBD1 covers 11 bases. With V trimmed by 6 bases and J by 6 bases, 13 bases remained unmatched. The V gene's germline CDR1 is SQVTM and CDR2 ANQGSEA. The CDR3 consists of 16 residues. The CDR3 region has the DNA TGCAGCGTCGGGGGACAGGGGGGTATAGGAGGCAATGAGCAGTTCTTC. This encodes CSVGGQGGIGGNEQFF.

The chain recombines TRBV7-2 with TRBJ2-1, with 12 bases lining up with TRBD2. Germline V gene sequence: CDR1 SGHTA, CDR2 FQGNSA. CDR3 length: 16 residues. Losses at the gene ends were 5 bases for V and 7 bases for J; bases not matched to a gene: 9. The CDR3 loop is CASSPRTSGVNNEQFF. In DNA form, the CDR3 reads TGTGCCAGCAGCCCCCGGACTAGCGGGGTCAATAATGAGCAGTTCTTC.

A word on this clone: The sample carries other DNA sequences with the same CDR3. V is TRBV5-4 and J is TRBJ2-5; D gene uncertain. Trimming stripped 0 bases from V and 2 bases from J, with 8 bases between. The CDR3 consists of 14 residues. Germline CDR1 is SGHNT and CDR2 is YYREEE (reference sequence). CDR3 amino acids: CASSLGRGQETQYF. CDR3 nucleotide sequence: TGTGCCAGCAGCTTGGGGCGAGGACAAGAGACCCAGTACTTC.

The rearrangement uses TRBV2 and TRBJ1-2; unclear D gene. Germline lookup yields CDR1 SNHLY and CDR2 FYNNEI. The CDR3 spans 11 residues. The ends were cut back, 9 bases at V and 4 bases at J, with 9 bases in the middle. Written as DNA, the CDR3 is TGTGCCAGGTCAAGCCTCTATGGCTACACCTTC. Its translation is CARSSLYGYTF.

This clone was observed a few times. V gene TRBV30 combines with J gene TRBJ2-1; no clear D gene. V lost 5 bases and J 0 bases, leaving 8 bases between the germline ends. Germline CDR1 is GTSNPN and CDR2 is SVGIG (reference sequence). This CDR3 spans 13 amino acids. In DNA, the CDR3 is TGTGCCTGGGAATTGAGCTCCTACAATGAGCAGTTCTTC. Translation gives CAWELSSYNEQFF.

For this clone: Other DNA sequences in this sample translate to the same CDR3. V and J are TRBV19 and TRBJ2-7; 10 nucleotides agree with TRBD1. V dropped 5 bases and J dropped 2; count of bases not matched to a gene: 3. The germline V gene has CDR1 LNHDA and CDR2 SQIVND (reference sequence). The CDR3 has 14 residues. CDR3 loop: CASSPGQGPYEQYF. Written as DNA, the CDR3 is TGTGCCAGTAGTCCGGGACAGGGGCCCTACGAGCAGTACTTC.

The rearrangement joins TRBV7-2 to TRBJ2-5, with 16 positions matching TRBD2. This CDR3 contains 18 residues. V lost 0 bases and J lost 5; bases outside the gene matches: 6. Germline assignment: CDR1 SGHTA and CDR2 FQGNSA. The CDR3 protein is CASSLAEGLAGGWETQYF. The CDR3 nucleotides are TGTGCCAGCAGCTTAGCGGAGGGACTAGCGGGGGGGTGGGAGACCCAGTACTTC.

The chain has TRBV15 and TRBJ2-7, with TRBD2 matching 14 bases. This CDR3 has 19 residues. The V segment lost 6 bases and the J segment 0 bases; nucleotides outside the gene matches: 13. CDR1 and CDR2 (germline): LNHNV, YYDKDF (reference sequence). The CDR3 is CATSTGLAGGHPYSYEQYF. CDR3 nucleotide sequence: TGTGCCACCAGTACAGGACTAGCGGGGGGTCACCCCTACTCCTACGAGCAGTACTTC.

The genes are TRBV6-5 and TRBJ2-1; D is perhaps TRBD2 (7 bases). This CDR3 comprises 16 residues. The germline V gene has CDR1 MNHEY and CDR2 SVGAGI. V was trimmed by 2 bases and J by 3 bases, leaving 14 bases between them. CDR3 coding DNA: TGTGCCAGCAGTTACGGGGGGCGGGGGAGCTACAATGAGCAGTTCTTC. Protein sequence: CASSYGGRGSYNEQFF.

The chain has TRBV5-4 and TRBJ2-5, with 8 bases matching TRBD2. The DNA end favors TRBJ2-7, so the J call may be wrong. The CDR3 length is 14 residues. Germline loops: CDR1 SGHNT, CDR2 YYREEE (reference sequence). In nucleotides, the CDR3 is TGTGCCAGCAGCTCTTCGACTAGCGCCTACGAGCAGTACTTC. Encoded protein: CASSSSTSAYEQYF.

This chain joins TRBV27 and TRBJ2-5; unclear D gene. The CDR3 contains 14 residues. V lost 6 bases and J 2 bases, leaving 13 bases between the germline ends. Germline V lookup: CDR1 MNHEY, CDR2 SMNVEV (reference sequence). The CDR3 here is CASRNHSHQETQYF. CDR3 sequence (DNA): TGTGCCAGCAGAAACCACAGCCATCAAGAGACCCAGTACTTC.

Only a few counts were recorded for this clone. The chain employs TRBV10-3 and TRBJ1-5; D perhaps matches TRBD1 (6 bases). Trimming took 11 bases from V and 7 from J, leaving 18 bases between them. There are 13 residues in the CDR3. Germline V gives CDR1 ENHRY, CDR2 SYGVKD. The CDR3 reads CASHGRDNQPQHF. CDR3 in DNA: TGTGCCTCCCATGGTAGGGACAACCAGCCCCAGCATTTT.

This clone has a single count. The V gene is TRBV9, the J gene TRBJ1-2; possibly TRBD1 for D (5 bases). The CDR3 contains 14 residues. Per the germline V gene, CDR1 is SGDLS and CDR2 is YYNGEE. Deletions cut 3 bases from V and 8 bases from J, with 17 bases between. CDR3 nucleotides: TGTGCCAGCAGCGCCACACTCCAGGGTGGAGGCTACACCTTC. It codes for CASSATLQGGGYTF.

The genes are TRBV25-1 and TRBJ2-3; 8 nucleotides match TRBD2. This CDR3 is 18 amino acids long. Per germline, CDR1 MGHDK and CDR2 SYGVNS. V gave up 4 bases and J gave up 5 bases; unmatched junction bases: 17. In DNA form, the CDR3 reads TGTGCCAGCAGTGCCTTGGCCAGCGGGGGCCCCGGCGGAGATACGCAGTATTTT. Translated: CASSALASGGPGGDTQYF.